The 2 T cell receptor beta chains reported below all come from one sample, sequenced in a study of OX40 agonist ivuxolimab in advanced cancers. Using immunoSEQ multiplex PCR, the repertoire was profiled, and TCRdb retains in-frame clones only, with some absent. The table lists about 40,000 clones, 75% to 90% of them singletons. Sample: CD4+ or CD8+ T cells sorted from blood, taken in a trial of the OX40 agonist ivuxolimab. These receptors came from an adult with an advanced solid tumor such as melanoma, head and neck, liver or kidney cancer.

The J gene is TRBJ2-3, the V gene TRBV10-3, with a tentative D call TRBD2 (6 bases). This CDR3 spans 16 amino acids. From germline, CDR1 is ENHRY and CDR2 SYGVKD. With 0 bases removed from V and 3 bases from J, the gap between germline ends came to 13 bases. Here the CDR3 reads CAISESTSPRTDTQYF. The CDR3 region has the DNA TGTGCCATCAGTGAGTCTACTAGCCCCAGGACAGATACGCAGTATTTT.

This clone showed up just once. CDR3 loop: CASSWGGASETQYF. The CDR3 DNA sequence: TGCGCCAGCAGCTGGGGGGGAGCGTCAGAGACCCAGTACTTC. This sequence joins TRBV5-1 and TRBJ2-5; 7 positions match TRBD2. V was clipped by 3 bases and J by 4 bases; unmatched bases: 6. The CDR3 has 14 residues. From germline, CDR1 is SGHRS and CDR2 YFSETQ.